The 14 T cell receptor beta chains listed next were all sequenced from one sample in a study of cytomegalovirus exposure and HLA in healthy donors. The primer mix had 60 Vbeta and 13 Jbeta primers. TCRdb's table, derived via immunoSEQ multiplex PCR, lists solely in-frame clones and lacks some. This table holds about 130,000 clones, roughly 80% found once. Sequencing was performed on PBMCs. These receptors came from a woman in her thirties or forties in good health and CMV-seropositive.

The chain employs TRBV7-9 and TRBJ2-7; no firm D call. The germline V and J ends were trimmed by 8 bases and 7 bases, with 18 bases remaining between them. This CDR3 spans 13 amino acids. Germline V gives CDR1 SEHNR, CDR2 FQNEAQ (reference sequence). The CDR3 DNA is TGTGCCAGCGGCGACACCCTCGTTGGGGAGCAGTACTTC. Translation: CASGDTLVGEQYF.

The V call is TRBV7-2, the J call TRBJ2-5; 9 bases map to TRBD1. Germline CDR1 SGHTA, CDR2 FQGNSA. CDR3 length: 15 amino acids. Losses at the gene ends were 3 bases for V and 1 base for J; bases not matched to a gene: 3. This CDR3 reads CASSFPGQGQETQYF. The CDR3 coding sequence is TGTGCCAGCAGCTTTCCGGGACAGGGCCAAGAGACCCAGTACTTC.

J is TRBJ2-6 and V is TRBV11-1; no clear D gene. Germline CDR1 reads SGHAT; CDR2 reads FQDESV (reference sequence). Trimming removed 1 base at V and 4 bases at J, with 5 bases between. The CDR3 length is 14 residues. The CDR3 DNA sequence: TGTGCCAGCAGCTTAGGGGCAGGGGCCAACGTCCTGACTTTC. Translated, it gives CASSLGAGANVLTF.

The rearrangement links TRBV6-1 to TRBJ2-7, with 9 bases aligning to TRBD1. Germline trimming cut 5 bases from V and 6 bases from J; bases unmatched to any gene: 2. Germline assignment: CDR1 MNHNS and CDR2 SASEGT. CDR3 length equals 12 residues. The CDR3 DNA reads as TGTGCCAGCAGTTTGGACAGGGGCGAGCAGTACTTC. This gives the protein CASSLDRGEQYF.

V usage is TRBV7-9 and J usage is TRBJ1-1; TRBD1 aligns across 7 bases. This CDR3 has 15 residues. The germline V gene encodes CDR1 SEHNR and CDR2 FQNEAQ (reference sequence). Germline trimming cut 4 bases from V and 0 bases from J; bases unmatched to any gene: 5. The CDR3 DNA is TGTGCCAGCAGCTCTAAAACAGGGGTGAACACTGAAGCTTTCTTT. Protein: CASSSKTGVNTEAFF.

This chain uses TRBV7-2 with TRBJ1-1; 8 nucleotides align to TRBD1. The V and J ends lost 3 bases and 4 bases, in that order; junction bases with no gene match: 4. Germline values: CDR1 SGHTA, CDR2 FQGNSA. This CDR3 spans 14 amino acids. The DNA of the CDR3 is TGTGCCAGCAGCTTCCAGGGGGCGGTCACTGAAGCTTTCTTT. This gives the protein CASSFQGAVTEAFF.

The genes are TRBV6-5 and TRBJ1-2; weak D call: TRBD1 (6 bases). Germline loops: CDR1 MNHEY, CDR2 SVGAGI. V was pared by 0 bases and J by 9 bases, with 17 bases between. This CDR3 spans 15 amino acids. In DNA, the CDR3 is TGTGCCAGCAGTTACTCGAAAGGGGGGGGTTGGAGCTACACCTTC. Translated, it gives CASSYSKGGGWSYTF.

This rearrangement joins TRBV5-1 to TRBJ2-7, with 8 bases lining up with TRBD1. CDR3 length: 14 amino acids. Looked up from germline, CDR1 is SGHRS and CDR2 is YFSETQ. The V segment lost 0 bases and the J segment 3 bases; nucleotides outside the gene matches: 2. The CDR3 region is CASSLVGQVYEQYF. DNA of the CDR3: TGCGCCAGCAGCTTGGTGGGACAGGTCTACGAGCAGTACTTC.

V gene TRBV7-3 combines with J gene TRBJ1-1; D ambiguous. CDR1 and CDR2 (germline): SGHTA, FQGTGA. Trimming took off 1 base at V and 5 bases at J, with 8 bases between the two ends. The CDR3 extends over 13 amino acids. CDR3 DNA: TGTGCCAGCAGCTTAAATTCGGGAACTGAAGCTTTCTTT. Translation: CASSLNSGTEAFF.

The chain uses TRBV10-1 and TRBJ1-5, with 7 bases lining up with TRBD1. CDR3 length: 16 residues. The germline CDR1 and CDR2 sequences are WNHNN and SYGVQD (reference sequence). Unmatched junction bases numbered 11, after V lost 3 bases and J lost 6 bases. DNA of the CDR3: TGCGCCAGCAGTGAAGGGCAGGGGGAAAAGAGTCAGCCCCAGCATTTT. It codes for CASSEGQGEKSQPQHF.

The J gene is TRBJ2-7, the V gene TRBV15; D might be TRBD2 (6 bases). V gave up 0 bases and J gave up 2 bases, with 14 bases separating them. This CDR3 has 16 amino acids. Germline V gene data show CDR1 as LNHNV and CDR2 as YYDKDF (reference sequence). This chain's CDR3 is CATSRDAGRRAYEQYF. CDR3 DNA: TGTGCCACCAGCAGAGACGCGGGGCGAAGGGCCTACGAGCAGTACTTC.

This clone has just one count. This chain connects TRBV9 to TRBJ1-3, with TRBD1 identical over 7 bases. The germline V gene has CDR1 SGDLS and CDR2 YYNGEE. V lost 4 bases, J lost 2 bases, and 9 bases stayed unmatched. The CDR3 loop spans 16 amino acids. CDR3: CASSPSSGGTGNTIYF. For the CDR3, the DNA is TGTGCCAGCAGCCCTAGTTCAGGGGGGACTGGAAACACCATATATTTT. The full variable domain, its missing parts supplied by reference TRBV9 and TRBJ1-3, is DSGVTQTPKHLITATGQRVTLRCSPRSGDLSVYWYQQSLDQGLQFLIQYYNGEERAKGNILERFSAQQFPDLHSELNLSSLELGDSALYFCASSPSSGGTGNTIYFGEGSWLTVV.

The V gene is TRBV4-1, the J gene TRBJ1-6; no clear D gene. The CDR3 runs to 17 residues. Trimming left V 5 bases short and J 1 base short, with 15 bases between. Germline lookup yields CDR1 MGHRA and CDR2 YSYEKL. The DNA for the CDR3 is TGCGCCAGCAGCGCAAGGGCGTCGGGGTCCTATAATTCACCCCTCCACTTT. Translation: CASSARASGSYNSPLHF.

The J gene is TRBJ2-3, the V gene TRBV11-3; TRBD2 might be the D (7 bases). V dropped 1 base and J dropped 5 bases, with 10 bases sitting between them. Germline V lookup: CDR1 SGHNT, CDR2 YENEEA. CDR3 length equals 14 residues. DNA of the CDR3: TGTGCCAGCAGCTTAGGGGGGGGGCAAGATACGCAGTATTTT. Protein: CASSLGGGQDTQYF.